Described below is a single T cell receptor (beta chain) sequence and its context. The V end lost 10 bases, the J end lost 0 bases, and 15 bases lay between the germline ends. Germline assignment: CDR1 MNHEY and CDR2 SVGEGT. This CDR3 is built from 14 residues. The sample originates from a study of blood T cells in healthy people across ages. In the study overall: Capture by template switching was about one barcoded beta molecule per two T cells.

The second PCR ran about 6 to 12 cycles with a sample-barcoded 5' primer and J-beta primers. TCRdb reprocessed the 5' RACE reads via MiXCR and lists one record per CDR3 protein. The sample shows around 620,000 distinct CDR3 sequences, 25% to 30% of them seen only once. This chain links TRBV6-2 or TRBV6-3 with TRBJ2-5; TRBD2 might be the D (6 bases). The sequenced sample consisted of blood. The receptor was derived from a woman in her seventies in good health. The CDR3 DNA sequence: TGTGCCACCCGAGGAGGGTCCTACCAAGAGACCCAGTACTTC. As protein: CATRGGSYQETQYF.